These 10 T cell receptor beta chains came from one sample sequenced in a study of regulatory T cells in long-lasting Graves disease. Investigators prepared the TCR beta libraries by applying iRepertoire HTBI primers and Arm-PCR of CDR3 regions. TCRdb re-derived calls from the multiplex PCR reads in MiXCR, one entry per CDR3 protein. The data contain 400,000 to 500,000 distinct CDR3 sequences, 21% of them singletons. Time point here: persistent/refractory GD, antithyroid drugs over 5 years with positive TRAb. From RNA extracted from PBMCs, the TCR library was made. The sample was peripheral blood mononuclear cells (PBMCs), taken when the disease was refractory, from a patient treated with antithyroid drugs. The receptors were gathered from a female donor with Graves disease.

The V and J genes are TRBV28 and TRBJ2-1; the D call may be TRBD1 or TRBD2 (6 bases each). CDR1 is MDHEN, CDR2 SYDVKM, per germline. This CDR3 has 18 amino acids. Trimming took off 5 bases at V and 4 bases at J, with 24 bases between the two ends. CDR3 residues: CASSPLRGGRSSYNEQFF. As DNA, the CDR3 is TGTGCCAGCAGTCCCCTACGAGGGGGGCGGTCGTCGTACAATGAGCAGTTCTTC.

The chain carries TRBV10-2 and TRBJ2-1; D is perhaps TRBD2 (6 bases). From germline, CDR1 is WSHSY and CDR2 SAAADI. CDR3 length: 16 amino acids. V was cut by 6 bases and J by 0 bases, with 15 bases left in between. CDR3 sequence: CASRSVAASSYNEQFF. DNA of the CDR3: TGCGCCAGCAGATCCGTAGCGGCAAGCTCCTACAATGAGCAGTTCTTC.

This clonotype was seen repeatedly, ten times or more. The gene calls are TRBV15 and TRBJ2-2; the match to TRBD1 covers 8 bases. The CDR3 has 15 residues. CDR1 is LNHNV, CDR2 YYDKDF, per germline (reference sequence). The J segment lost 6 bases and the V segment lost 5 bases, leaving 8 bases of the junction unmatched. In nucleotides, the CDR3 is TGTGCCACCAGCGATGGACAGGGTATAGCCGGGGAGCTGTTTTTT. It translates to CATSDGQGIAGELFF.

CDR3 sequence reads: CSASLVQKTQYF. The CDR3 nucleotides are TGCAGTGCTAGTCTCGTGCAAAAGACCCAGTACTTC. The chain recombines TRBV20-1 with TRBJ2-5; no clear D gene. Per germline, CDR1 DFQATT and CDR2 SNEGSKA (reference sequence). The CDR3 is made up of 12 amino acids. With 3 bases removed from V and 6 bases from J, the gap between germline ends came to 11 bases.

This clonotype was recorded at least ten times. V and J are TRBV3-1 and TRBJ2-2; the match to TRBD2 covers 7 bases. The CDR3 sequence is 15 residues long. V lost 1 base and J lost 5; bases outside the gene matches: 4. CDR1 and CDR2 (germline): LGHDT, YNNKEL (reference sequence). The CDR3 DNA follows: TGTGCCAGCAGCCAAGGACTAGCAGATACCGGGGAGCTGTTTTTT. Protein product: CASSQGLADTGELFF.

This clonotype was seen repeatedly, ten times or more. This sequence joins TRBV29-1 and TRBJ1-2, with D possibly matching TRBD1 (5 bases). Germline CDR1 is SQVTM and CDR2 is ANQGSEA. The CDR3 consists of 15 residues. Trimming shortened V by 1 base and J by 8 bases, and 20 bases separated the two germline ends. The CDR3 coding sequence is TGCAGCGTTGAAGGACGGGGCGCTGGGGTATGGGGCTACACCTTC. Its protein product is CSVEGRGAGVWGYTF.

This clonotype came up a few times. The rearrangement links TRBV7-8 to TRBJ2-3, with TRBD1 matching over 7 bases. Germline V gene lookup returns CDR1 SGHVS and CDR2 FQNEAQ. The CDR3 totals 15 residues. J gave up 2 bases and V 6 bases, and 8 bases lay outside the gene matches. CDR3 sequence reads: CASRGTVTYTDTQYF. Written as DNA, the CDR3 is TGTGCCAGCAGGGGGACAGTTACGTACACAGATACGCAGTATTTT.

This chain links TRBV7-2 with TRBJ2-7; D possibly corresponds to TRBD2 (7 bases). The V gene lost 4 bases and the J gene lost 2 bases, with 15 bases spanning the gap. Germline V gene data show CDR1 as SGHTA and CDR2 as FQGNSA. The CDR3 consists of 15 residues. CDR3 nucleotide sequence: TGTGCCAGCAGCTATACAGGGAGGGCTCCCTACGAGCAGTACTTC. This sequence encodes CASSYTGRAPYEQYF. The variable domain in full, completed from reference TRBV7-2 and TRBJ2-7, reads GAGVSQSPSNKVTEKGKDVELRCDPISGHTALYWYRQSLGQGLEFLIYFQGNSAPDKSGLPSDRFSAERTGGSVSTLTIQRTQQEDSAVYLCASSYTGRAPYEQYFGPGTRLTVT.

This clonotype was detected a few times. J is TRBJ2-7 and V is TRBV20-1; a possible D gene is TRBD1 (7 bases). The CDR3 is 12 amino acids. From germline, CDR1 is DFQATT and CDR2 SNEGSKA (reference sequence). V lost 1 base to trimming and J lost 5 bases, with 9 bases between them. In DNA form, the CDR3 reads TGCAGTGCTAGAGTCAGGGGGGACGAGCAGTACTTC. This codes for CSARVRGDEQYF.

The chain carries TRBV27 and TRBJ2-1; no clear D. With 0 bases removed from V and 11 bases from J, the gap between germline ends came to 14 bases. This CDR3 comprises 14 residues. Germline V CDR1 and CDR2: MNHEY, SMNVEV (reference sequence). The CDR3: CASSLSGSQAKQFF. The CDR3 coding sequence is TGTGCCAGCAGTTTATCTGGATCTCAAGCTAAGCAGTTCTTC.